This entry lists 6 T cell receptor beta chains sequenced from one sample in a study of blood T cells in healthy people across ages. It was with a sample-barcoded 5' primer and a J-beta primer mix that a second PCR of roughly 7 to 12 cycles was run. One entry per CDR3 protein, called by TCRdb with MiXCR from the 5' RACE reads. The sample consists of hundreds of thousands of distinct CDR3 sequences, 40% to 50% of them appearing once. What was sequenced was blood. The receptors derive from a man aged 55 to 70 in good health.

V gene TRBV6-5 combines with J gene TRBJ2-5; unclear D gene. Trimming removed 6 bases from V and 2 bases from J, with 10 bases in between. Germline V gives CDR1 MNHEY, CDR2 SVGAGI. The CDR3 has 13 amino acids. The CDR3 coding sequence is TGTGCCAGCAGGGTTGGTTCACAAGAGACCCAGTACTTC. It yields the protein CASRVGSQETQYF.

The chain uses TRBV7-9 and TRBJ2-7; 10 bases are a match to TRBD1. This CDR3 is built from 14 residues. Per germline, CDR1 SEHNR and CDR2 FQNEAQ (reference sequence). The trim removed 0 bases at V and 5 bases at J, leaving 1 base unmatched. The CDR3 protein is CASSLAGTGDEQYF. The CDR3 nucleotides read TGTGCCAGCAGCTTAGCGGGGACAGGGGACGAGCAGTACTTC.

The chain combines TRBV18 with TRBJ1-1, with D possibly matching TRBD1 (6 bases). This CDR3 has 15 amino acids. Germline V gives CDR1 KGHSH, CDR2 LQKENI. The V end lost 3 bases, the J end lost 1 base, and 12 bases lay between the germline ends. The CDR3 coding sequence is TGTGCCAGCTCACCTTATGGGGGCCGGAACACTGAAGCTTTCTTT. Its protein product is CASSPYGGRNTEAFF.

The V gene is TRBV30, the J gene TRBJ1-2, with no clear D. The CDR3 is made up of 14 amino acids. The V gene's germline CDR1 is GTSNPN and CDR2 SVGIG (reference sequence). Trimming pared 1 base from V and 4 bases from J, leaving 13 bases between. DNA of the CDR3: TGTGCCTGGAGTGCGCCCGGGGTCGCCTATGGCTACACCTTC. This gives the protein CAWSAPGVAYGYTF.

This sequence joins TRBV4-3 and TRBJ1-5; D not resolved. Trimming took off 1 base at V and 5 bases at J, with 6 bases between the two ends. Germline loops: CDR1 LGHNA, CDR2 YSLEER. This CDR3 spans 13 amino acids. The CDR3 loop is CASSQGPDQPQHF. The CDR3 nucleotides are TGCGCCAGCAGCCAAGGCCCGGATCAGCCCCAGCATTTT.

There are a few counts of this clonotype. This may arise from a read error, as a much more abundant clone is one base away. The chain uses TRBV7-2 and TRBJ1-5; D gene unclear. V shed 1 base and J shed 1 base, with 5 bases lying between them. Germline V lookup: CDR1 SGHTA, CDR2 FQGNSA. The CDR3 is made up of 14 amino acids. DNA of the CDR3: TGTGCCAGCAGCTTAGAGAGCAGCAATCAGCCCCAGCATTTT. This gives the protein CASSLESSNQPQHF.